This TCR beta chain was profiled in a study of Ad26.COV2.S vaccination and SARS-CoV-2 variants. Across the whole study: Once, or twice with 56 days between doses, Ad26.COV2.S was given intramuscularly.

Method: immunoSEQ multiplex PCR; TCRdb's copy keeps in-frame clones and lacks some. The table has about 390,000 clones, around 93% seen once. This sample's treatment: 15 to 20 received Ad26.COV2.S at low or high dose, single or two shots; about 5 received placebo; per-sample allocation not given. Samples were taken on day 63 after the first vaccine or placebo injection. This clonotype was sampled from a person between 18 and 65 years old who received the Ad26.COV2.S COVID-19 vaccine or a placebo. The sample in question was peripheral blood, obtained in a trial of Ad26.COV2.S vaccine versus placebo.

The CDR3: CASSRAPGQGFPDTQYF. CDR3 in DNA: TGCGCCAGCAGCCGAGCCCCGGGACAGGGGTTCCCAGATACGCAGTATTTT. The rearrangement joins TRBV4-3 to TRBJ2-3, with 10 bases lining up with TRBD1. This CDR3 is 17 amino acids long. Per the germline V gene, CDR1 is LGHNA and CDR2 is YSLEER. Losses at the gene ends were 4 bases for V and 4 bases for J; bases not matched to a gene: 11.